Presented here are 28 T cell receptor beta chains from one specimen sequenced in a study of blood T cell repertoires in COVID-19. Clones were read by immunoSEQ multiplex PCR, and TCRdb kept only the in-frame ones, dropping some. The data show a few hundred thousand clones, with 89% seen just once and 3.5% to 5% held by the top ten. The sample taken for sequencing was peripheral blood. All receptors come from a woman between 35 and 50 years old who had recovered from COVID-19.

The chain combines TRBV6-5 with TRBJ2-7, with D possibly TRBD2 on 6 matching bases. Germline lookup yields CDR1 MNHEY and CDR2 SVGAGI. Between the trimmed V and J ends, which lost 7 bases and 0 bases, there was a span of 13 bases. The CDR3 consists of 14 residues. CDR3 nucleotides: TGTGCCAGCACCCCATGGAGGGGCTCCTACGAGCAGTACTTC. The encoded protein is CASTPWRGSYEQYF.

CDR3 nucleotides: TGCGCCAGCAGCCCGGAGGACAGGGCCACCGGGGAGCTGTTTTTT. It is translated as CASSPEDRATGELFF. V gene TRBV4-1 combines with J gene TRBJ2-2; 8 nucleotides match TRBD1. The CDR3 consists of 15 residues. The germline CDR1 and CDR2 sequences are MGHRA and YSYEKL. With V trimmed by 4 bases and J by 4 bases, 5 bases remained unmatched.

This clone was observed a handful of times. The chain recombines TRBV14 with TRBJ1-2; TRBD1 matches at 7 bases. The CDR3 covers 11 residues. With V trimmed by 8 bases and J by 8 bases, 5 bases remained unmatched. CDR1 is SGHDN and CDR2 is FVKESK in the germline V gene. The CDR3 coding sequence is TGTGCCAGCGGGGACAGCCTAGGCTACACCTTC. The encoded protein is CASGDSLGYTF.

The CDR3, as DNA: TGTGCCAGCAGCGTAGTGGCAGGGGCTCAAGGCTACACCTTC. Encoded protein: CASSVVAGAQGYTF. V gene TRBV9 combines with J gene TRBJ1-2, with D perhaps matching TRBD1 (6 bases). The CDR3 covers 14 residues. Trimming removed 0 bases at V and 8 bases at J, with 14 bases between. Germline V CDR1 and CDR2: SGDLS, YYNGEE.

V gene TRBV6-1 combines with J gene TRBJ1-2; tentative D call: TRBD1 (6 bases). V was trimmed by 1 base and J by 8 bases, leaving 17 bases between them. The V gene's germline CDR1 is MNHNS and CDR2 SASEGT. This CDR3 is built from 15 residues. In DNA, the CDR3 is TGTGCCAGCAGTGAAGGTTCGGGGGGCCTCTTCGGCTACACCTTC. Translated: CASSEGSGGLFGYTF.

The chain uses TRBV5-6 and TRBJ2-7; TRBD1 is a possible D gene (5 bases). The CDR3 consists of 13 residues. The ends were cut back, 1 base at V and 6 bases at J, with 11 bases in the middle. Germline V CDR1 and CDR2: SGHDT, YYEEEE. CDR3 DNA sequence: TGTGCCAGCAGCTTGTCAGGGCTGGGCGAGCAGTACTTC. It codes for CASSLSGLGEQYF.

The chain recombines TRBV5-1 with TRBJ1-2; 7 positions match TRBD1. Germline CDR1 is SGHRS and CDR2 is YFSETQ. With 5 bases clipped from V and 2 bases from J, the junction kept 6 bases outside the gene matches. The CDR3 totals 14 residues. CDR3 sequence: CASRLGQQNYGYTF. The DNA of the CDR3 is TGCGCCAGCAGACTGGGACAGCAGAACTATGGCTACACCTTC. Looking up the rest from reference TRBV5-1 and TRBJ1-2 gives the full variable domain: KAGVTQTPRYLIKTRGQQVTLSCSPISGHRSVSWYQQTPGQGLQFLFEYFSETQRNKGNFPGRFSGRQFSNSRSEMNVSTLELGDSALYLCASRLGQQNYGYTFGSGTRLTVV.

The CDR3, as DNA: TGTGCCAGCAGTGCGGACAGGTTTAGCAATCAGCCCCAGCATTTT. This codes for CASSADRFSNQPQHF. The chain combines TRBV28 with TRBJ1-5, with TRBD1 identical over 7 bases. The ends lost 5 bases at V and 0 bases at J; junction bases unmatched: 4. This CDR3 has 15 amino acids. CDR1 MDHEN and CDR2 SYDVKM come from the germline V gene.

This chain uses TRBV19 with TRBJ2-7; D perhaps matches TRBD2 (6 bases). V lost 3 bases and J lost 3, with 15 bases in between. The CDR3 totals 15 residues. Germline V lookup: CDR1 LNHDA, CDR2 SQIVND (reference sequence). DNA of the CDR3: TGTGCCAGTAGTATCCCGGCTGCTAGCGTCTACGAGCAGTACTTC. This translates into CASSIPAASVYEQYF.

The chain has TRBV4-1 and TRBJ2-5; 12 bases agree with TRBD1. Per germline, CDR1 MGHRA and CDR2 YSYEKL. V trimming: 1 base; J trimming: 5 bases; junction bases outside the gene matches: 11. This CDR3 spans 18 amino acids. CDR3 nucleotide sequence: TGCGCCAGCAGCCAAGCTGGGGGGACAGGGGGCTTGTGGGAGACCCAGTACTTC. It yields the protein CASSQAGGTGGLWETQYF.

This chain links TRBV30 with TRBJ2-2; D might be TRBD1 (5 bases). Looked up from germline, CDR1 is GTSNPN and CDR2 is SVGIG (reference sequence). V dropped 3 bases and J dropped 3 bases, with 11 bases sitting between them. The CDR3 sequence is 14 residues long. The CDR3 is CAWRRDSYTGELFF. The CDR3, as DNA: TGTGCCTGGAGAAGAGACAGCTACACCGGGGAGCTGTTTTTT.

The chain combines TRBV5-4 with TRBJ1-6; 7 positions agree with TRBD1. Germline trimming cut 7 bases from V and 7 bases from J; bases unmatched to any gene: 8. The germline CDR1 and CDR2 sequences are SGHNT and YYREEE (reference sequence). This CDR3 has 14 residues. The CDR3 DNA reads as TGTGCCAGCGGCCGTGGGACAGTAAATTCACCCCTCCACTTT. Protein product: CASGRGTVNSPLHF.

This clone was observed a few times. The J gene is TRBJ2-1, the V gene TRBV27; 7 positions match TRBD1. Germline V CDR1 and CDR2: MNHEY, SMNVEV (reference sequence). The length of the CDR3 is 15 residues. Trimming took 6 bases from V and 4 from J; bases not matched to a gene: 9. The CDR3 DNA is TGTGCCAGCAGAGATACCGGGACAGAATACAATGAGCAGTTCTTC. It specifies CASRDTGTEYNEQFF.

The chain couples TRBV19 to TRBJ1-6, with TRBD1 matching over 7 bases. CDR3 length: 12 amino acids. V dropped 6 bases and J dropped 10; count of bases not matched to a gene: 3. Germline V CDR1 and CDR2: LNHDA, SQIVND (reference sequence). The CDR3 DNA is TGTGCCAGTAGGGGACAGCGGTCACCCCTCCACTTT. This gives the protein CASRGQRSPLHF.

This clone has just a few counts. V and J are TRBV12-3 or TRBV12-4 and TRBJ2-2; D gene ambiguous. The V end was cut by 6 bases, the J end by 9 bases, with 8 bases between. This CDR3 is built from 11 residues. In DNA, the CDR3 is TGTGCCAGCAGCCCGAACAGGGAGCTGTTTTTT. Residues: CASSPNRELFF.

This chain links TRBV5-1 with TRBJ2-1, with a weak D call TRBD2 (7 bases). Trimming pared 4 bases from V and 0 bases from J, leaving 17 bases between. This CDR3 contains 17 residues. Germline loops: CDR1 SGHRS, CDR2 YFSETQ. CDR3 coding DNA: TGCGCCAGCAGCGGTGGCGGGGGCCAAAGCTCCTACAATGAGCAGTTCTTC. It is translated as CASSGGGGQSSYNEQFF.

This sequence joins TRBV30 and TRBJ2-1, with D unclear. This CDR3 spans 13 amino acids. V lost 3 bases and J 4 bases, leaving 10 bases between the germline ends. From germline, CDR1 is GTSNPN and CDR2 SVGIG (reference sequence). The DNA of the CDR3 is TGTGCCTGGAGGGCTTGGAGTTACAATGAGCAGTTCTTC. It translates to CAWRAWSYNEQFF.

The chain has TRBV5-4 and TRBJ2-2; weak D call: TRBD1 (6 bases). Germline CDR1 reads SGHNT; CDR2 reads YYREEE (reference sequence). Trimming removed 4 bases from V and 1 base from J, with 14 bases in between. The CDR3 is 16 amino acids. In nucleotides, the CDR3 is TGTGCCAGCAGCGCCTCAGGGGTTGGGAACACCGGGGAGCTGTTTTTT. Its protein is CASSASGVGNTGELFF.

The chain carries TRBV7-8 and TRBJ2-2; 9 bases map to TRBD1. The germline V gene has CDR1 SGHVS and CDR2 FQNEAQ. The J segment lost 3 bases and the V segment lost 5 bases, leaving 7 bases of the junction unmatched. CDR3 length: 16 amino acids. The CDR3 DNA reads TGTGCCAGCAGCCCCCGACAGGGGGTACACACCGGGGAGCTGTTTTTT. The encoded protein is CASSPRQGVHTGELFF.

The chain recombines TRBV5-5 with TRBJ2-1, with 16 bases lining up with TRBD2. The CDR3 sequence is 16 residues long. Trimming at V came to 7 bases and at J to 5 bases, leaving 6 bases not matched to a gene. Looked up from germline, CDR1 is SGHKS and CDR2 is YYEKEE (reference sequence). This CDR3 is CASEGLAGGPHNEQFF. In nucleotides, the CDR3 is TGTGCCAGCGAGGGACTAGCGGGGGGGCCACACAATGAGCAGTTCTTC.

CDR3 protein: CASSMGGHGYTF. CDR3 nucleotide sequence: TGTGCCAGTAGTATGGGGGGTCATGGCTACACCTTC. The chain uses TRBV19 and TRBJ1-2; tentative D call: TRBD1 (5 bases). V lost 3 bases, J lost 6 bases, and 8 bases lay in between. From germline, CDR1 is LNHDA and CDR2 SQIVND (reference sequence). The CDR3 is made up of 12 amino acids.

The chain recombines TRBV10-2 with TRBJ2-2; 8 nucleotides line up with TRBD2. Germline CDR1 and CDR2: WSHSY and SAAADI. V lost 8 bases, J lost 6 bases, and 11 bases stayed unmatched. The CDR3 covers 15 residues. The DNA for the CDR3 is TGCGCCAGCCGAACGGGGGGGGCCAGGTCCGGGGAGCTGTTTTTT. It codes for CASRTGGARSGELFF.

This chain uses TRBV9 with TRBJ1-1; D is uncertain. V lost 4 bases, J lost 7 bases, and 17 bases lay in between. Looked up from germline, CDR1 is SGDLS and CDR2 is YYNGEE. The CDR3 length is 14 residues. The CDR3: CASSLGGTTGEAFF. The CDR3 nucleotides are TGTGCCAGCAGCCTCGGAGGCACAACTGGTGAAGCTTTCTTT.

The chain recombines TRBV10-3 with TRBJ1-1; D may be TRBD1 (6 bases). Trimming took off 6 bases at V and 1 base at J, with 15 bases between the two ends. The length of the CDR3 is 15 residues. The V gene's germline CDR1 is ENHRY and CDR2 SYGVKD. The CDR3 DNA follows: TGTGCCATCAGCGCCGCTGCGGGGGCGAACACTGAAGCTTTCTTT. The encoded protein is CAISAAAGANTEAFF.

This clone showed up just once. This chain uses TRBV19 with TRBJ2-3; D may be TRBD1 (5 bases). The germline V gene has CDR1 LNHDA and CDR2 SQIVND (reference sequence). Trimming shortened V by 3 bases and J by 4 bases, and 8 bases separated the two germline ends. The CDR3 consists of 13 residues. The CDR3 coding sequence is TGTGCCAGTAGTATTCAAGGGGCAGATACGCAGTATTTT. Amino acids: CASSIQGADTQYF.

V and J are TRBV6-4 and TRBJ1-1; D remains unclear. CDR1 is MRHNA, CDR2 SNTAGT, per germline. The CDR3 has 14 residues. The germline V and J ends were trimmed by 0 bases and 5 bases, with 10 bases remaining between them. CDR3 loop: CASSDSSGDTEAFF. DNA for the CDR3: TGTGCCAGCAGTGACTCGTCGGGTGATACTGAAGCTTTCTTT.

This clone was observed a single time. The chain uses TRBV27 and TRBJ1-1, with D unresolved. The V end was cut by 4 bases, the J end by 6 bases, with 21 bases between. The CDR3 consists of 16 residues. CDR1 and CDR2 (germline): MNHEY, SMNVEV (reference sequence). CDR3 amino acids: CASSSLRGTPYAEAFF. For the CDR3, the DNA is TGTGCCAGCAGTTCCTTACGGGGTACGCCATACGCTGAAGCTTTCTTT.

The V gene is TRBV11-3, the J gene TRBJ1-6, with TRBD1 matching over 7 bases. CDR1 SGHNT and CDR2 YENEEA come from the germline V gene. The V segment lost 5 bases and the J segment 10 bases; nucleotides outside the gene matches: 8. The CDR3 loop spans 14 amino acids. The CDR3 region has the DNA TGTGCCAGCAGCGACGGACAGGCAAACTCACCCCTCCACTTT. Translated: CASSDGQANSPLHF.